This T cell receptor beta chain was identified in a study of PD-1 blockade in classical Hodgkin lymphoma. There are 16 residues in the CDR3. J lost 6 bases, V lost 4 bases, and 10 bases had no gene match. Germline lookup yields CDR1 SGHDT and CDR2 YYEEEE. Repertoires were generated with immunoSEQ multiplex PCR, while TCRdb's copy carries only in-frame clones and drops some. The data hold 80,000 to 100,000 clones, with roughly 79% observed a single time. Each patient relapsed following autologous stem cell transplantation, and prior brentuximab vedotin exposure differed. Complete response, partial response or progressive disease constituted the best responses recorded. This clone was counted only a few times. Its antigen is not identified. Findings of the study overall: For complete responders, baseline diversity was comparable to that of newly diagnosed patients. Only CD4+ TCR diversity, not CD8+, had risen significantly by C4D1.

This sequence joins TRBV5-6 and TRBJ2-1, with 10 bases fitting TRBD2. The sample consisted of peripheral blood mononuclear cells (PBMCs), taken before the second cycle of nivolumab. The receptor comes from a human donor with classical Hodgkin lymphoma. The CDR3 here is CASSPQGLAYINEQFF. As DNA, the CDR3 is TGTGCCAGCAGCCCCCAGGGACTAGCGTATATCAATGAGCAGTTCTTC.